What follows is one T cell receptor (beta chain) and its context. Study processing details: How many nucleated cells were present was estimated from reference gene primer amplification. Profiling relied on immunoSEQ multiplex PCR, and the TCRdb table lists in-frame clones only, not all of them. D and trimming come from the DNA, and the V and J calls and clone size come from that table. The sample yields 400,000 or so clones, about 90% seen once. V lost 8 bases, J lost 0 bases, and 15 bases stayed unmatched. The CDR3 sequence is 18 residues long. Germline CDR1 LNHDA, CDR2 SQIVND (reference sequence). The data originate from a study of blood T cell repertoires in COVID-19. Looking at the study overall: PBMCs, B-cell-depleted T cells, or T cells were the source of the cDNA or gDNA that made up the material.

The J gene is TRBJ1-5, the V gene TRBV19, with TRBD1 identical over 8 bases. Sequences were obtained from PBMCs or T cells enriched from blood (not recorded which). This sequence was found in a man between 18 and 35 years old who had recovered from COVID-19. The CDR3 bases are TGTGCCAGTGACAGGGGCAGGGGGACTGTCCTTAGCAATCAGCCCCAGCATTTT. Amino acid sequence: CASDRGRGTVLSNQPQHF.